The 15 T cell receptor beta chains below were found in one sample sequenced in a study of blood T cell repertoires in COVID-19. Using immunoSEQ multiplex PCR, the repertoire was profiled, and TCRdb retains in-frame clones only, with some absent. The sample consists of more than 200,000 clones, approximately 86% of them appearing once. The sample taken for sequencing was peripheral blood. The receptors stem from an older woman with COVID-19, enrolled during active disease.

The chain combines TRBV5-6 with TRBJ2-4, with 7 bases aligning to TRBD1. Germline trimming cut 4 bases from V and 6 bases from J; bases unmatched to any gene: 7. Germline V gene lookup returns CDR1 SGHDT and CDR2 YYEEEE. The CDR3 length is 14 residues. This CDR3 reads CASSPWDRVNIQYF. The CDR3, as DNA: TGTGCCAGCAGCCCCTGGGACAGAGTAAACATTCAGTACTTC.

The genes are TRBV3-1 (or the pseudogene TRBV3-2) and TRBJ1-6; 11 bases match TRBD1. Germline V gene sequence: CDR1 LGHDT, CDR2 YNNKEL (reference sequence). This CDR3 region has 15 residues. With V trimmed by 0 bases and J by 9 bases, 1 base remained unmatched. The CDR3 nucleotides are TGTGCCAGCAGCCAAGAGGGGACAGGGGGTTCACCCCTCCACTTT. This translates into CASSQEGTGGSPLHF.

CDR3 protein: CASSYKDRLAYEQYF. DNA of the CDR3: TGTGCCAGCAGCTATAAGGACAGGCTGGCATACGAGCAGTACTTC. This sequence joins TRBV28 and TRBJ2-7, with 7 bases that match TRBD1. Germline V gives CDR1 MDHEN, CDR2 SYDVKM. With 6 bases clipped from V and 4 bases from J, the junction kept 12 bases outside the gene matches. The CDR3 is 15 amino acids.

The CDR3 loop reads CASSPTGLGTDTQYF. The CDR3 region has the DNA TGTGCCAGCAGTCCGACAGGGTTAGGCACAGATACGCAGTATTTT. The chain links TRBV6-4 to TRBJ2-3; 7 bases map to TRBD1. This CDR3 comprises 15 residues. CDR1 and CDR2 (germline): MRHNA, SNTAGT. V was pared by 5 bases and J by 1 base, with 6 bases of the junction left unmatched.

This clone was detected a few times. The chain combines TRBV24-1 with TRBJ1-1, with 10 bases fitting TRBD1. CDR1 KGHDR and CDR2 SFDVKD come from the germline V gene. The CDR3 covers 15 residues. Trimming took 4 bases from V and 1 from J; bases not matched to a gene: 2. The CDR3 DNA is TGTGCCACCAGTGACCGGACAGGGGGGAACACTGAAGCTTTCTTT. This sequence encodes CATSDRTGGNTEAFF.

This clone appeared once. This chain uses TRBV11-2 with TRBJ2-7; tentatively, D is TRBD2 (6 bases). V lost 3 bases and J lost 0, with 6 bases in between. In germline, CDR1 is SGHAT, CDR2 FQNNGV. CDR3 size: 13 residues. The CDR3 region has the DNA TGTGCCAGCAGCTTGGGGGGCTCCTACGAGCAGTACTTC. Amino acid sequence: CASSLGGSYEQYF. The full variable domain, rest sourced from reference TRBV11-2 and TRBJ2-7, is EAGVAQSPRYKIIEKRQSVAFWCNPISGHATLYWYQQILGQGPKLLIQFQNNGVVDDSQLPKDRFSAERLKGVDSTLKIQPAKLEDSAVYLCASSLGGSYEQYFGPGTRLTVT.

As concerns this clone: Other nucleotide sequences from this sample produce the same CDR3. The chain combines TRBV28 with TRBJ2-7; 13 bases map to TRBD2. Trimming removed 7 bases from V and 4 bases from J; junction bases left unmatched: 7. The CDR3 is 15 amino acids. Germline-derived CDR1 and CDR2 are MDHEN and SYDVKM. CDR3 DNA: TGTGCCAGCAAAATCGGACTAGCGGGAGTGTACGAGCAGTACTTC. Amino acids: CASKIGLAGVYEQYF.

This chain uses TRBV24-1 with TRBJ2-1; TRBD1 matches at 7 bases. Losses at the gene ends were 8 bases for V and 6 bases for J; bases not matched to a gene: 6. From germline, CDR1 is KGHDR and CDR2 SFDVKD. The CDR3 has 13 amino acids. The CDR3 reads CATKQGWGNEQFF. The CDR3 coding sequence is TGTGCCACCAAACAGGGGTGGGGCAATGAGCAGTTCTTC.

The V gene is TRBV9, the J gene TRBJ2-3; TRBD2 aligns across 9 bases. V lost 4 bases to trimming and J lost 0 bases; unmatched junction nucleotides: 9. Germline CDR1 is SGDLS and CDR2 is YYNGEE. This CDR3 has 17 residues. CDR3 nucleotide sequence: TGTGCCAGCAGCTGGGGAGGGACTAGCCCTAGCACAGATACGCAGTATTTT. Its translation: CASSWGGTSPSTDTQYF.

This clone was picked up a small number of times. V is TRBV18 and J is TRBJ2-7; D gene unclear. The germline V and J ends were trimmed by 1 base and 4 bases, with 5 bases remaining between them. The CDR3 has 12 amino acids. The germline V gene has CDR1 KGHSH and CDR2 LQKENI. This CDR3 reads CASSPQQYEQYF. In nucleotides, the CDR3 is TGTGCCAGCTCACCACAACAGTACGAGCAGTACTTC.

The rearrangement uses TRBV10-2 and TRBJ2-7; 15 bases fit TRBD2. There are 20 residues in the CDR3. V was clipped by 5 bases and J by 1 base; unmatched bases: 15. Germline-derived CDR1 and CDR2 are WSHSY and SAAADI. The DNA for the CDR3 is TGCGCCAGCAGTATCCTTGATGGGACCGGGACTAGCGGGAGGTCCTACGAGCAGTACTTC. Translation: CASSILDGTGTSGRSYEQYF.

This chain links TRBV6-5 with TRBJ2-1, with 9 nucleotides matching TRBD2. This CDR3 comprises 15 residues. The V gene's germline CDR1 is MNHEY and CDR2 SVGAGI. The trim removed 11 bases at V and 6 bases at J, leaving 14 bases unmatched. CDR3 amino acids: CAARAGTSIGNEQFF. Written as DNA, the CDR3 is TGTGCCGCCCGAGCCGGGACTAGCATAGGCAATGAGCAGTTCTTC.

This sequence joins TRBV19 and TRBJ1-1; D possibly corresponds to TRBD1 (5 bases). Germline CDR1 is LNHDA and CDR2 is SQIVND (reference sequence). The V end lost 7 bases, the J end lost 5 bases, and 14 bases lay between the germline ends. The CDR3 totals 13 residues. The DNA of the CDR3 is TGTGCCAGTACCCTAGGAGGGGTTACTGAAGCTTTCTTT. Translation gives CASTLGGVTEAFF.

The rearrangement links TRBV7-9 to TRBJ1-1; weak D call: TRBD1 (6 bases). V shed 6 bases and J shed 6 bases, with 26 bases lying between them. This CDR3 contains 17 residues. From germline, CDR1 is SEHNR and CDR2 FQNEAQ (reference sequence). The CDR3 is CASRHPSGQGRDAEAFF. CDR3 DNA sequence: TGTGCCAGCAGACACCCCTCGGGGCAGGGGAGGGACGCTGAAGCTTTCTTT.

This clone showed up just a few times. The chain joins TRBV30 to TRBJ2-7; possibly TRBD2 for D (5 bases). Trimming took off 2 bases at V and 6 bases at J, with 17 bases between the two ends. The CDR3 has 14 residues. The germline V gene encodes CDR1 GTSNPN and CDR2 SVGIG (reference sequence). CDR3 DNA: TGTGCCTGGAGTCGAGGTCGTCGGAGCGGCGAGCAGTACTTC. It encodes CAWSRGRRSGEQYF. Supplemented by reference TRBV30 and TRBJ2-7, the full variable domain reads SQTIHQWPATLVQPVGSPLSLECTVEGTSNPNLYWYRQAAGRGLQLLFYSVGIGQISSEVPQNLSASRPQDRQFILSSKKLLLSDSGFYLCAWSRGRRSGEQYFGPGTRLTVT.